These 17 T cell receptor beta chains share one sample of origin, sequenced in a study of long-term antiretroviral therapy in people with HIV. Survey-level resolution applied to immunoSEQ assay v3.0. The table came from immunoSEQ multiplex PCR; TCRdb's copy has only in-frame clones and leaves some out. The table records more than 15,000 clones, 80% to 95% of them present only once. The material sequenced was unsorted PBMCs, taken 0.6 years after starting antiretroviral therapy. These receptors all stem from a woman in her 40s with HIV.

The chain links TRBV10-1 to TRBJ2-5, with TRBD2 identical over 10 bases. CDR1 and CDR2 (germline): WNHNN, SYGVQD (reference sequence). CDR3 length: 16 residues. V shed 2 bases, J shed 5 bases, and the junction held 8 bases outside the gene matches. For the CDR3, the DNA is TGCGCCAGCAGTGAGGCAGGAGCGGGGGGGCTTGAGACCCAGTACTTC. This sequence encodes CASSEAGAGGLETQYF.

The chain couples TRBV5-1 to TRBJ1-5; D ambiguous. CDR1 is SGHRS and CDR2 is YFSETQ in the germline V gene. The CDR3 loop spans 13 amino acids. V was trimmed by 2 bases and J by 4 bases, leaving 7 bases between them. The CDR3 is CASSLELNQPQHF. The CDR3 DNA is TGCGCCAGCAGCTTAGAGCTAAATCAGCCCCAGCATTTT.

V is TRBV7-9 and J is TRBJ1-1; D remains unclear. With 3 bases removed from V and 2 bases from J, the gap between germline ends came to 4 bases. The CDR3 covers 12 residues. CDR1 is SEHNR and CDR2 is FQNEAQ in the germline V gene (reference sequence). Here the CDR3 reads CASSFSNTEAFF. The CDR3 nucleotides are TGTGCCAGCAGCTTCTCAAACACTGAAGCTTTCTTT. Full variable domain (rest looked up from reference TRBV7-9 and TRBJ1-1): DTGVSQNPRHKITKRGQNVTFRCDPISEHNRLYWYRQTLGQGPEFLTYFQNEAQLEKSRLLSDRFSAERPKGSFSTLEIQRTEQGDSAMYLCASSFSNTEAFFGQGTRLTVV.

The chain joins TRBV29-1 to TRBJ2-1; 9 nucleotides match TRBD2. Germline V gives CDR1 SQVTM, CDR2 ANQGSEA. V dropped 1 base and J dropped 1; count of bases not matched to a gene: 2. CDR3 length: 15 residues. The CDR3, as DNA: TGCAGCGTTGAAGCAGCGGGGGGTTCCTACAATGAGCAGTTCTTC. Its protein product is CSVEAAGGSYNEQFF.

The rearrangement uses TRBV7-8 and TRBJ1-5; D might be TRBD1 (5 bases). Germline V gives CDR1 SGHVS, CDR2 FQNEAQ. The CDR3 is made up of 14 amino acids. The V end was cut by 6 bases, the J end by 2 bases, with 11 bases between. The CDR3 nucleotides are TGTGCCAGCAGTCGGGGGGTGGGCAATCAGCCCCAGCATTTT. It codes for CASSRGVGNQPQHF.

The chain links TRBV30 to TRBJ1-2; TRBD1 might be the D (5 bases). V lost 3 bases and J 4 bases, leaving 15 bases between the germline ends. In germline, CDR1 is GTSNPN, CDR2 SVGIG (reference sequence). The CDR3 length is 14 residues. The CDR3 here is CAWRVGRRAYGYTF. CDR3 nucleotides: TGTGCCTGGAGAGTTGGCCGCAGGGCCTATGGCTACACCTTC.

V is TRBV11-2 and J is TRBJ2-3, with D unresolved. Germline CDR1 and CDR2: SGHAT and FQNNGV. The V end lost 4 bases, the J end lost 0 bases, and 11 bases lay between the germline ends. This CDR3 is 15 amino acids long. CDR3 protein: CASSSRTTSTDTQYF. CDR3 sequence (DNA): TGTGCCAGCAGCTCCCGTACTACTAGCACAGATACGCAGTATTTT.

The V gene is TRBV5-1, the J gene TRBJ2-2; the match to TRBD2 covers 11 bases. This CDR3 spans 16 amino acids. The junction had 3 bases not matched to a gene; V was cut back by 2 bases and J by 3 bases. Germline V gene data show CDR1 as SGHRS and CDR2 as YFSETQ. This CDR3 reads CASSLLAGDDTGELFF. Written as DNA, the CDR3 is TGCGCCAGCAGCTTACTAGCGGGGGACGACACCGGGGAGCTGTTTTTT.

The CDR3 sequence is CASSRSGGAAEAFF. CDR3 nucleotide sequence: TGTGCCAGCAGCCGGTCGGGGGGCGCGGCTGAAGCTTTCTTT. This chain joins TRBV7-2 and TRBJ1-1; tentatively, D is TRBD1 (6 bases). This CDR3 comprises 14 residues. CDR1 SGHTA and CDR2 FQGNSA come from the germline V gene. The V and J ends lost 5 bases and 6 bases respectively, with 16 bases between them.

This chain connects TRBV4-3 to TRBJ1-3, with TRBD1 as a possible D gene (6 bases). Germline V lookup: CDR1 LGHNA, CDR2 YSLEER. This CDR3 contains 16 residues. Trimming cost V 3 bases and J 1 base, with 13 bases left between them. The CDR3 nucleotides are TGCGCCAGCAGCCAGGTCGGAGGGGGATCTGGAAACACCATATATTTT. As protein: CASSQVGGGSGNTIYF.

The rearrangement uses TRBV6-5 and TRBJ1-1; D is possibly TRBD1 (5 bases). The germline V gene has CDR1 MNHEY and CDR2 SVGAGI. The CDR3 extends over 14 amino acids. Trimming took 2 bases from V and 2 from J, leaving 9 bases between them. The CDR3 DNA follows: TGTGCCAGCAGTTACGGACACCAAAACACTGAAGCTTTCTTT. It yields the protein CASSYGHQNTEAFF.

The CDR3 loop is CASSVVGRSNTEAFF. The CDR3 coding sequence is TGTGCCAGCAGCGTAGTGGGCAGATCGAACACTGAAGCTTTCTTT. The rearrangement links TRBV9 to TRBJ1-1, with unresolved D. This CDR3 spans 15 amino acids. The V and J ends lost 0 bases and 1 base respectively, with 10 bases between them. In germline, CDR1 is SGDLS, CDR2 YYNGEE.

This chain links TRBV7-4 with TRBJ1-3; D perhaps matches TRBD1 (5 bases). The CDR3 is 16 amino acids. Germline values: CDR1 SGHVT, CDR2 SQSDAQ. Trimming shortened V by 9 bases and J by 6 bases, and 24 bases separated the two germline ends. CDR3 protein: CARKERGALRPNTIYF. CDR3 coding DNA: TGTGCCAGGAAAGAGAGAGGGGCCCTGCGGCCAAACACCATATATTTT.

The chain employs TRBV29-1 and TRBJ1-2; the D gene is possibly TRBD1 (5 bases). Looked up from germline, CDR1 is SQVTM and CDR2 is ANQGSEA. The ends were cut back, 6 bases at V and 4 bases at J, with 24 bases in the middle. The CDR3 is 16 amino acids. CDR3 in amino acids: CSVPRTIDMGTYGYTF. CDR3 bases: TGCAGCGTCCCCAGAACGATCGACATGGGGACCTATGGCTACACCTTC.

J is TRBJ2-2 and V is TRBV6-1; no clear D gene. Germline values: CDR1 MNHNS, CDR2 SASEGT. The CDR3 has 15 residues. The V gene lost 6 bases and the J gene lost 0 bases, with 11 bases spanning the gap. The DNA for the CDR3 is TGTGCCAGCAGCCGACACATCGCGAACACCGGGGAGCTGTTTTTT. The encoded protein is CASSRHIANTGELFF.

V is TRBV5-1 and J is TRBJ2-7; D is perhaps TRBD1 (6 bases). CDR1 and CDR2 from the germline V gene are SGHRS and YFSETQ. Trimming removed 7 bases at V and 2 bases at J, with 16 bases between. The CDR3 sequence is 14 residues long. CDR3 DNA sequence: TGCGCCAGCCGCATAGAACAGGGACCCTACGAGCAGTACTTC. Its translation is CASRIEQGPYEQYF.

The chain employs TRBV7-6 and TRBJ1-1; D is uncertain. Germline values: CDR1 SGHVS, CDR2 FNYEAQ. Trimming cost V 1 base and J 3 bases, with 9 bases left between them. CDR3 length equals 14 residues. The CDR3 DNA reads as TGTGCCAGCAGCTTAGAAAGGGAGGACACTGAAGCTTTCTTT. Protein sequence: CASSLEREDTEAFF.